This T cell receptor (beta chain) comes out of a study of blood T cell repertoires in COVID-19. Overall study: T cells, B-cell-depleted T cells, or PBMCs provided the cDNA or gDNA that served as material.

Study processing details: Nucleated cell counts were estimated from reference gene primer amplification. Profiling relied on immunoSEQ multiplex PCR, and the TCRdb table lists in-frame clones only, not all of them. The V and J calls and clone size come from that table; D and trimming were worked out from the DNA. The top ten clones hold over 2% of a sample with over 200,000 clones, more than 70% of them seen once. Germline V gene data show CDR1 as SGHNT and CDR2 as YYREEE (reference sequence). The CDR3 extends over 15 amino acids. After removal of 0 bases from V and 3 bases from J, the junction contained 5 bases not matched to a gene. Participants, about 18 to 100 years old, spanned more than 20 US areas.

The clonotype was recovered from a woman in her forties with acute COVID-19. The sequencing sample was made of PBMCs or T cells enriched from blood (not recorded which). The rearrangement links TRBV5-4 to TRBJ1-2, with TRBD1 matching 7 bases. The CDR3 nucleotides read TGTGCCAGCAGCTTGGCCGCAGGGGGGTACTATGGCTACACCTTC. It yields the protein CASSLAAGGYYGYTF.